The 19 T cell receptor beta chains below were found in one sample sequenced in a study of T cell responses to AZD1222 COVID-19 vaccine. Generated by immunoSEQ multiplex PCR, the TCRdb table keeps only in-frame clones and is missing some. The table includes some 84,000 clones, approximately 90% detected once. Material: peripheral blood, obtained 28 days after the second AZD1222 dose. The receptor source for this set is an adult who received the AZD1222 COVID-19 vaccine.

The rearrangement joins TRBV6-5 to TRBJ1-5, with D hard to call. The CDR3 is 13 residues long. V lost 3 bases, J lost 6 bases, and 9 bases lay in between. Germline V gene sequence: CDR1 MNHEY, CDR2 SVGAGI. The DNA for the CDR3 is TGTGCCAGCAGTTATAATGAGGGTCAGCCCCAGCATTTT. Translated, it gives CASSYNEGQPQHF.

In DNA, the CDR3 is TGTGCCAGCAGCGCCCAACAGGGTATGCAGACCCAGTACTTC. As protein: CASSAQQGMQTQYF. The rearrangement links TRBV7-9 to TRBJ2-5, with D tentatively TRBD1 (6 bases). V was cut by 5 bases and J by 6 bases, with 16 bases left in between. Looked up from germline, CDR1 is SEHNR and CDR2 is FQNEAQ (reference sequence). The CDR3 extends over 14 amino acids.

This clone was seen just once. The rearrangement links TRBV28 to TRBJ2-7; TRBD1 matches 7 bases. Trimming at V came to 6 bases and at J to 4 bases, leaving 12 bases not matched to a gene. CDR1 is MDHEN and CDR2 is SYDVKM in the germline V gene. The CDR3 is 15 amino acids. The DNA of the CDR3 is TGTGCCAGCAGCCAAACTGACAGGGTTGAGTACGAGCAGTACTTC. Residues: CASSQTDRVEYEQYF.

This CDR3 reads CASSPDRDNNSPLHF. CDR3 coding DNA: TGTGCCAGCTCACCTGACAGGGACAATAATTCACCCCTCCACTTT. The chain couples TRBV18 to TRBJ1-6; 7 positions agree with TRBD1. V shed 3 bases and J 5 bases; nucleotides not matched to a gene: 4. Germline-derived CDR1 and CDR2 are KGHSH and LQKENI. CDR3 length: 15 amino acids.

The rearrangement joins TRBV6-5 to TRBJ1-1; D possibly corresponds to TRBD1 (6 bases). CDR1 and CDR2 (germline): MNHEY, SVGAGI. The CDR3 runs 14 residues. Trimming removed 6 bases at V and 6 bases at J, with 17 bases between. Here the CDR3 DNA reads TGTGCCAGCAGGGGGGCAGGGGTGGATTCTGAAGCTTTCTTT. The encoded protein is CASRGAGVDSEAFF.

This chain joins TRBV3-1 (or the pseudogene TRBV3-2) and TRBJ2-2, with 12 bases matching TRBD1. Germline loops: CDR1 LGHDT, CDR2 YNNKEL (reference sequence). The CDR3 is made up of 20 amino acids. With 1 base clipped from V and 1 base from J, the junction kept 10 bases outside the gene matches. The CDR3 coding sequence is TGTGCCAGCAGCCAAGCCCCGGGACAGGGGGCAAATGAGAACACCGGGGAGCTGTTTTTT. Translated, it gives CASSQAPGQGANENTGELFF.

This clone appeared a few times. This chain links TRBV11-2 with TRBJ2-5, with 7 bases fitting TRBD2. The V gene's germline CDR1 is SGHAT and CDR2 FQNNGV. The CDR3 loop spans 14 amino acids. The V segment lost 5 bases and the J segment 5 bases; nucleotides outside the gene matches: 8. The CDR3 spells CASSMTSRRETQYF. The CDR3 DNA reads TGTGCCAGCAGCATGACTAGCCGTAGGGAGACCCAGTACTTC.

The table lists this clone with a few counts. The rearrangement links TRBV4-1 to TRBJ2-7, with 8 bases fitting TRBD1. CDR1 MGHRA and CDR2 YSYEKL come from the germline V gene. This CDR3 spans 16 amino acids. Trimming at V came to 0 bases and at J to 9 bases, leaving 13 bases not matched to a gene. The CDR3 coding sequence is TGCGCCAGCAGCCAAGAGGACAGGGTGCGGGTTAACGGGCAGTACTTC. Residues: CASSQEDRVRVNGQYF.

This clone appeared a few times. The chain recombines TRBV29-1 with TRBJ2-7, with 8 nucleotides matching TRBD2. V gave up 0 bases and J gave up 6 bases; unmatched junction bases: 10. CDR1 and CDR2 (germline): SQVTM, ANQGSEA. The CDR3 extends over 15 amino acids. This CDR3 reads CSVEDPGTSPLEQYF. DNA of the CDR3: TGCAGCGTTGAAGATCCCGGGACTAGTCCCCTCGAGCAGTACTTC.

The V and J genes are TRBV3-1 (or the pseudogene TRBV3-2) and TRBJ1-2; weak D call: TRBD1 (6 bases). This CDR3 comprises 14 residues. Germline V gene data show CDR1 as LGHDT and CDR2 as YNNKEL (reference sequence). Trimming cost V 2 bases and J 5 bases, with 12 bases left between them. CDR3 coding DNA: TGTGCCAGCAGCCAACAACAGGGAGGTTATGGCTACACCTTC. Its protein is CASSQQQGGYGYTF.

This chain connects TRBV7-9 to TRBJ1-1; TRBD1 agrees at 9 bases. This CDR3 contains 15 residues. V lost 5 bases and J lost 5; bases outside the gene matches: 9. Per the germline V gene, CDR1 is SEHNR and CDR2 is FQNEAQ (reference sequence). Here the CDR3 DNA reads TGTGCCAGCAGCGTCACAGGGGGCACGGGTACTGAAGCTTTCTTT. It translates to CASSVTGGTGTEAFF.

In its sample, this clone ranks as medium-sized. The chain couples TRBV4-3 to TRBJ2-7; D assignment may be TRBD1 or TRBD2 (5 bases each). This CDR3 is 15 amino acids long. V was shortened by 1 base and J by 3 bases, with 13 bases between the two germline ends. Per germline, CDR1 LGHNA and CDR2 YSLEER. The CDR3 loop is CASSQGRESYYEQYF. CDR3 DNA sequence: TGCGCCAGCAGCCAAGGCAGGGAGTCCTACTACGAGCAGTACTTC.

The rearrangement links TRBV7-8 to TRBJ2-1, with 7 bases lining up with TRBD2. CDR3 length: 15 residues. V lost 1 base, J lost 1 base, and 1 base stayed unmatched. Germline values: CDR1 SGHVS, CDR2 FQNEAQ. The chain's CDR3 is CASSLGGGSYNEQFF. In DNA form, the CDR3 reads TGTGCCAGCAGCTTAGGGGGGGGGTCCTACAATGAGCAGTTCTTC.

The chain recombines TRBV7-2 with TRBJ1-2; tentative D call: TRBD1 (6 bases). Germline V gives CDR1 SGHTA, CDR2 FQGNSA. Deletions cut 5 bases from V and 4 bases from J, with 20 bases between. The CDR3 length is 16 residues. The CDR3: CASSPQPGQPLYGYTF. CDR3 in DNA: TGTGCCAGCAGCCCTCAACCGGGACAACCACTCTATGGCTACACCTTC.

The rearrangement links TRBV18 to TRBJ1-1; D call uncertain. This CDR3 has 11 amino acids. The germline V gene encodes CDR1 KGHSH and CDR2 LQKENI. The V gene lost 6 bases and the J gene lost 3 bases, with 5 bases spanning the gap. CDR3 sequence: CASSGDTEAFF. The DNA of the CDR3 is TGTGCCAGCTCGGGTGACACTGAAGCTTTCTTT. Drawing the rest from reference TRBV18 and TRBJ1-1, the complete variable domain is NAGVMQNPRHLVRRRGQEARLRCSPMKGHSHVYWYRQLPEEGLKFMVYLQKENIIDESGMPKERFSAEFPKEGPSILRIQQVVRGDSAAYFCASSGDTEAFFGQGTRLTVV.

V is TRBV6-2 or TRBV6-3 and J is TRBJ2-1; TRBD2 matches 8 bases. V gave up 6 bases and J gave up 4 bases; unmatched junction bases: 8. From germline, CDR1 is MNHEY and CDR2 SVGEGT. The CDR3 has 15 residues. CDR3 protein: CASSNPGGAYNEQFF. As DNA, the CDR3 is TGTGCCAGCAGCAACCCCGGGGGGGCTTACAATGAGCAGTTCTTC.

CDR3 in DNA: TGTGCCAGCAGCCCTCAGGGGGCGCGGGTCTATGGCTACACCTTC. Encoded protein: CASSPQGARVYGYTF. This chain connects TRBV7-9 to TRBJ1-2; 8 bases map to TRBD1. Germline values: CDR1 SEHNR, CDR2 FQNEAQ (reference sequence). The ends lost 5 bases at V and 4 bases at J; junction bases unmatched: 9. The length of the CDR3 is 15 residues.

This rearrangement joins TRBV30 to TRBJ2-5, with a possible D match to TRBD2 (7 bases). Germline V gives CDR1 GTSNPN, CDR2 SVGIG (reference sequence). Trimming removed 3 bases from V and 1 base from J, with 12 bases in between. The CDR3 consists of 14 residues. CDR3 in amino acids: CAWRGRGFQETQYF. The CDR3 region has the DNA TGTGCCTGGAGGGGGAGGGGGTTCCAAGAGACCCAGTACTTC. The full variable domain, its missing parts supplied by reference TRBV30 and TRBJ2-5, is SQTIHQWPATLVQPVGSPLSLECTVEGTSNPNLYWYRQAAGRGLQLLFYSVGIGQISSEVPQNLSASRPQDRQFILSSKKLLLSDSGFYLCAWRGRGFQETQYFGPGTRLLVL.

The V gene is TRBV7-2, the J gene TRBJ2-1, with 12 positions matching TRBD2. The junction had 6 bases not matched to a gene; V was cut back by 5 bases and J by 4 bases. Germline CDR1 is SGHTA and CDR2 is FQGNSA. This CDR3 is built from 16 residues. The CDR3 sequence: CASSASGGAGYNEQFF. In DNA, the CDR3 is TGTGCCAGCAGCGCTAGCGGGGGGGCCGGGTACAATGAGCAGTTCTTC.